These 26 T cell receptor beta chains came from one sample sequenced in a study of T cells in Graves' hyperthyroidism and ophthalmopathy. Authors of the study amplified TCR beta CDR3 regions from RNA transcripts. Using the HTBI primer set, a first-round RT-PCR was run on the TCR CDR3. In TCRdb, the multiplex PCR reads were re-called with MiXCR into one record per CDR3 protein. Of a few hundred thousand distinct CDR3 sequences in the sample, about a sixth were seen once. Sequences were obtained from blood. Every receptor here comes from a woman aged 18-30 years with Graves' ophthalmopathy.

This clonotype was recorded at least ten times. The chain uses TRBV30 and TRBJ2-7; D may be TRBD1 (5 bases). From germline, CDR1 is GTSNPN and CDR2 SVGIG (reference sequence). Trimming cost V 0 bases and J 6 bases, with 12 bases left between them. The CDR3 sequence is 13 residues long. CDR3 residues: CAWSVLDNLEQYF. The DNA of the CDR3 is TGTGCCTGGAGTGTCCTGGACAATCTCGAGCAGTACTTC.

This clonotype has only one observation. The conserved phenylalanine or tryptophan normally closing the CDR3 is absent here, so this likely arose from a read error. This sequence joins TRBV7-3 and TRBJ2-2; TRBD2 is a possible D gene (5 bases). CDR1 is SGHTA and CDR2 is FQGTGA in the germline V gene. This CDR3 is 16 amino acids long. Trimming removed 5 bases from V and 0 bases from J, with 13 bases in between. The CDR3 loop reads CASSQDSSSNTGELFS. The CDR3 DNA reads TGTGCCAGCAGCCAGGACTCTTCCTCGAACACCGGGGAGCTGTTTTCT.

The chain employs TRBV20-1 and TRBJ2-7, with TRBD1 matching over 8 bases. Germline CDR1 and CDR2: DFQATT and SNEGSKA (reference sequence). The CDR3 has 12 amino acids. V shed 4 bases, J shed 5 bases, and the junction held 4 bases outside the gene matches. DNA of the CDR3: TGCAGTGCTACCAAGGGACAGGACGAGCAGTACTTC. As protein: CSATKGQDEQYF.

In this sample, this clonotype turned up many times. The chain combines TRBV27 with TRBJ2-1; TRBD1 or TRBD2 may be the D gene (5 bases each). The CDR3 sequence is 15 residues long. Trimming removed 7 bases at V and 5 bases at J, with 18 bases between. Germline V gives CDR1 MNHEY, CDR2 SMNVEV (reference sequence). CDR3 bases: TGTGCCAGCACCGGTTACGGGACCGCTAACAATGAGCAGTTCTTC. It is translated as CASTGYGTANNEQFF.

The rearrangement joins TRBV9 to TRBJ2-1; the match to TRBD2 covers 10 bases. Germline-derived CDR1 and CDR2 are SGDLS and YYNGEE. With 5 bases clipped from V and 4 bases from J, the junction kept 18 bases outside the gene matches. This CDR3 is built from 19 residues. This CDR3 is CASSASVSEREGNYNEQFF. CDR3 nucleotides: TGTGCCAGCAGTGCCTCGGTGAGCGAGCGGGAGGGCAATTACAATGAGCAGTTCTTC.

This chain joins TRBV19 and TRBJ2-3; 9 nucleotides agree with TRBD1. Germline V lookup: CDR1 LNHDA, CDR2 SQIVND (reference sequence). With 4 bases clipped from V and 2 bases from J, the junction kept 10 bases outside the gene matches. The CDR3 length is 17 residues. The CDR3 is CASSTIRQGVFTDTQYF. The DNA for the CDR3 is TGTGCCAGTAGTACCATAAGACAGGGGGTCTTCACAGATACGCAGTATTTT.

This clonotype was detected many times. CDR3 nucleotide sequence: TGCGCCAGCAGCTTGGAAGGACGGCAGGCCTACGAGCAGTACTTC. Translation gives CASSLEGRQAYEQYF. The chain recombines TRBV5-1 with TRBJ2-7, with no clear D. This CDR3 is 15 amino acids long. CDR1 and CDR2 (germline): SGHRS, YFSETQ. V lost 0 bases and J 2 bases, leaving 12 bases between the germline ends.

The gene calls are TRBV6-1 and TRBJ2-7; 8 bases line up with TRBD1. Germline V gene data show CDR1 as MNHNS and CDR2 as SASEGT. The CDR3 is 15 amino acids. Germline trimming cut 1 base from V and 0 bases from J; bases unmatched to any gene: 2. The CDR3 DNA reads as TGTGCCAGCAGTGAAGGGGGGACAGGCTCCTACGAGCAGTACTTC. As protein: CASSEGGTGSYEQYF.

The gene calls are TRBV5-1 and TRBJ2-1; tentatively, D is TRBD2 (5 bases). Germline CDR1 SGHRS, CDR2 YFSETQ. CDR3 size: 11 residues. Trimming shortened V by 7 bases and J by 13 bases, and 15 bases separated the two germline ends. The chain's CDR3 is CASRDNTPQFF. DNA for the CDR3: TGCGCCAGCCGGGATAATACGCCTCAGTTCTTC.

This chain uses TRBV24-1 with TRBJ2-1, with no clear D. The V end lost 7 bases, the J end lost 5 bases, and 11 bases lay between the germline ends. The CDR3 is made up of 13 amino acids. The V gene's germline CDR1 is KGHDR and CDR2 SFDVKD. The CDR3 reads CATSRYGDNEQFF. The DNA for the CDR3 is TGTGCCACCAGCAGGTACGGAGACAATGAGCAGTTCTTC.

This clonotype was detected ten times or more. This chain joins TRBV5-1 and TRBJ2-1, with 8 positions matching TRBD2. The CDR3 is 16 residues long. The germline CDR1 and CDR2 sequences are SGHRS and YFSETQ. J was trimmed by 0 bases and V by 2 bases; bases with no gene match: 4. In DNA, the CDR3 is TGCGCCAGCAGCTTAAAACGGGGGGGCTCCTACAATGAGCAGTTCTTC. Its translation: CASSLKRGGSYNEQFF.

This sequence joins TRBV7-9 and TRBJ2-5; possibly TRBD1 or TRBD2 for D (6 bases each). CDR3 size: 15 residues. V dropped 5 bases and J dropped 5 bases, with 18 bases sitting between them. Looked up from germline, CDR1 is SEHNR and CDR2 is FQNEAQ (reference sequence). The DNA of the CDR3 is TGTGCCAGCAGCCACGTTAAAGGGGGGATGGAGACCCAGTACTTC. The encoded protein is CASSHVKGGMETQYF.

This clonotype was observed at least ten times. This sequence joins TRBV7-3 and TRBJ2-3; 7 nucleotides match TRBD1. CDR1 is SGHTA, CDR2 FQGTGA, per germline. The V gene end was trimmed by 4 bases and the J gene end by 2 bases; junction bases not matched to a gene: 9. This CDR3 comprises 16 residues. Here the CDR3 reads CASSSRQGRATDTQYF. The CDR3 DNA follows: TGTGCCAGCAGCTCCCGACAGGGTAGGGCCACAGATACGCAGTATTTT.

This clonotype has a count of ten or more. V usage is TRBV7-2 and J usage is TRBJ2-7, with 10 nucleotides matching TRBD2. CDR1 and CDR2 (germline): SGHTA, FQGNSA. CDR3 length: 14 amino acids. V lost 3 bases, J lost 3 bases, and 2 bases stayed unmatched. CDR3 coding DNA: TGTGCCAGCAGCTTTACTAGCGGGGACTACGAGCAGTACTTC. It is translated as CASSFTSGDYEQYF.

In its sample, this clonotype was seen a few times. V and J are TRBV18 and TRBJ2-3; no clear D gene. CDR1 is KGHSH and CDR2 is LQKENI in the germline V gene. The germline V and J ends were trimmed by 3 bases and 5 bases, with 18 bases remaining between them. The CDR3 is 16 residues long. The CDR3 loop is CASSPTRGPDLDTQYF. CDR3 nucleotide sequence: TGTGCCAGCTCACCTACCCGAGGACCTGACTTAGATACGCAGTATTTT.

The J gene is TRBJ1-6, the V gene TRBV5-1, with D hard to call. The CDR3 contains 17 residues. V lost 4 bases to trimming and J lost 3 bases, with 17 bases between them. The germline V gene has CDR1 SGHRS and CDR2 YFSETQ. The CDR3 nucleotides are TGCGCCAGCAGCCCAGAAGGGTATGCGGACTATAATTCACCCCTCCACTTT. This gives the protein CASSPEGYADYNSPLHF.

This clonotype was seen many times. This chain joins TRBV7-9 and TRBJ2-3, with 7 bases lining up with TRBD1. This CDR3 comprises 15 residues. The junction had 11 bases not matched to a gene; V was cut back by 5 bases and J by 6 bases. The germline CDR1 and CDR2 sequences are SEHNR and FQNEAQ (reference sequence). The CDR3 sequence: CASSTRTGGVDTQYF. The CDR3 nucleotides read TGTGCCAGCAGCACCCGGACAGGTGGGGTCGATACGCAGTATTTT.

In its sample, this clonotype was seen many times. The CDR3 region has the DNA TGTGCCAGCAGCCTCGACAGTTCTGGGGCCAACGTCCTGACTTTC. It encodes CASSLDSSGANVLTF. V is TRBV7-8 and J is TRBJ2-6; possibly TRBD1 for D (5 bases). This CDR3 has 15 amino acids. CDR1 SGHVS and CDR2 FQNEAQ come from the germline V gene. V was pared by 5 bases and J by 1 base, with 9 bases between. Full variable domain (rest looked up from reference TRBV7-8 and TRBJ2-6): GAGVSQSPRYKVAKRGQDVALRCDPISGHVSLFWYQQALGQGPEFLTYFQNEAQLDKSGLPSDRFFAERPEGSVSTLKIQRTQQEDSAVYLCASSLDSSGANVLTFGAGSRLTVL.

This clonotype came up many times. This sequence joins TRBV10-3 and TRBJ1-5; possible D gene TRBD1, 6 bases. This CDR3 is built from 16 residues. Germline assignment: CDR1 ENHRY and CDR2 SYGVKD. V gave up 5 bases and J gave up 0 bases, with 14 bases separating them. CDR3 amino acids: CAISPTGGVSNQPQHF. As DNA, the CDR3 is TGTGCCATCAGTCCGACAGGCGGGGTTAGCAATCAGCCCCAGCATTTT.

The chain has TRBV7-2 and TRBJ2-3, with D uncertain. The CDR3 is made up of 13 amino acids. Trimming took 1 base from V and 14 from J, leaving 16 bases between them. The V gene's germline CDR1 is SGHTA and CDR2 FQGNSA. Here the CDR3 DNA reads TGTGCCAGCAGCTTAGGAGGCGCCGGCCCGCGGTATTTT. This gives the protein CASSLGGAGPRYF.

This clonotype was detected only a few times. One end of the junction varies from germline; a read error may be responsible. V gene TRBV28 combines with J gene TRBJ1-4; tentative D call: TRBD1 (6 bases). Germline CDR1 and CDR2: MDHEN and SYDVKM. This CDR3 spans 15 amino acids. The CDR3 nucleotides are TGTACCAGCAGTTCATACAGGGAACTTAATGAAAAACTGTTTTTT. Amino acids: CTSSSYRELNEKLFF.

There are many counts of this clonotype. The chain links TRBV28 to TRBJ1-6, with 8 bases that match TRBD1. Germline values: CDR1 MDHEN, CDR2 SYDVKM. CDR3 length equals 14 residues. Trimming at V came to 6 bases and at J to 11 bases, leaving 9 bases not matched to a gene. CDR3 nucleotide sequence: TGTGCCAGCAGCGTACAGGGGGGCAATACACCCCTCCACTTT. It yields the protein CASSVQGGNTPLHF.

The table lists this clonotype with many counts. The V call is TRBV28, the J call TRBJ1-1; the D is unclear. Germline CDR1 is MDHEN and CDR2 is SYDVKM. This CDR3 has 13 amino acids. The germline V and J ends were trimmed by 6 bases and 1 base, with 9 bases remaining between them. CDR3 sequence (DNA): TGTGCCAGCAGGATACAGCGGAACACTGAAGCTTTCTTT. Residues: CASRIQRNTEAFF.

The chain's CDR3 is CASSTRDSAGETQYF. The CDR3 coding sequence is TGTGCCAGTAGTACGCGGGACTCGGCCGGAGAGACCCAGTACTTC. The chain has TRBV19 and TRBJ2-5, with a possible D match to TRBD2 (6 bases). This CDR3 has 15 amino acids. Germline CDR1 and CDR2: LNHDA and SQIVND (reference sequence). Trimming stripped 4 bases from V and 4 bases from J, with 16 bases between.

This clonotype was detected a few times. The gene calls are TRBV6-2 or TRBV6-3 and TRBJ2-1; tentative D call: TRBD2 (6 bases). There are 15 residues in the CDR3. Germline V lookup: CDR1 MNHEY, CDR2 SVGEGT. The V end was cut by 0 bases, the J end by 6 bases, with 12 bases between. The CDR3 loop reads CASSYSQLASNEQFF. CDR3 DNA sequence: TGTGCCAGCAGTTACTCCCAACTAGCTTCCAATGAGCAGTTCTTC.

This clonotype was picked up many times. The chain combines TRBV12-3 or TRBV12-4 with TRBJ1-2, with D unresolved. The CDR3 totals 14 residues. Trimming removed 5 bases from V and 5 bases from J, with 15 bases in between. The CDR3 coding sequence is TGTGCCAGCAGTCCTCATGGACCGACTTATGGCTACACCTTC. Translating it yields CASSPHGPTYGYTF.